This TCR beta chain is from a study of T cells expressing NK-cell markers. TCRdb reprocessed the 5' RACE reads and stores each CDR3 protein as one record, lacking DNA. Its table lists about 390,000 distinct CDR3 sequences. This CDR3 is 14 amino acids long. General observations from the study: Topping the CD3+CD56-NKG2C+ fraction as well were these clonotypes, in a few donors. CD8+ T cells in over 5 donors included dominant NKG2C+ clonotypes at 1.0-7.0%.

Comment on this clonotype: Its antigen remains unknown.

The clonotype originates from a woman aged 45-60 years in good health. The gene calls are TRBV12-3 or TRBV12-4 and TRBJ1-1; TCRdb's D gene call, TRBD1, goes unchecked for lack of DNA. Sequencing was done on a sample of blood T cells: a sorted CD56 or NKG2C T cell subset, CD4+ or CD8+ T cells, or bulk PBMC T cells (not recorded which). The CDR3 loop is CASSPGGMNTEAFF.